This TCR beta chain was retrieved from a study of neurological immune-mediated disorders (dated by TCRdb to about 2019). About the full investigation: Of the approximately 35 multiple sclerosis patients, some 30 had relapsing-remitting MS and 3 had secondary progressive MS. Using UMI-based sequencing, the study compared peripheral blood TCR-beta repertoires from patients with HTLV-I-associated myelopathy (HAM/TSP), patients with multiple sclerosis, and healthy controls. The approximately 98 TCR-beta libraries included longitudinal samples, technical triplicates and paired sorted CD4+ and CD8+ T-cell subsets alongside PBMC samples. The cohort comprised roughly 65 subjects: around 15 HAM/TSP patients, around 35 multiple sclerosis patients and around 20 healthy controls. Paper-wide results and their limitations: No association of the MS cluster with clinical or MRI features was observed, and the need for larger cohorts was stated by the authors. TCR clonal expansion was highest in HAM/TSP patients and lowest in MS patients, with MS patients falling below even healthy controls. Phylogenetic analysis grouped repertoires from 18 of 34 MS patients into a cluster of related CDR3 sequences, suggesting a possible repertoire-level signature. Across subjects, expanded clones never shared an identical CDR3 amino acid sequence, which suggests that the TCR-beta repertoires in every group were private.

cDNA was synthesized by template-switch 5'RACE using a primer carrying a 10-nucleotide random unique molecular identifier by which each TCR transcript was tagged. Every sequencing run covered 15-18 subjects and yielded more than 170 million TCR-beta sequences. Total RNA was extracted with the RNeasy kit. Using the KAPA Real-time Library Amplification kit, TCR-beta VDJ regions were amplified with primers for the TCR constant region and the 5'RACE anchor. A first PCR added sample indexes and Illumina adaptors, and a second PCR then raised library yield. After Ampure bead purification, the TCR product of roughly 650 bp was size-selected on a 2% E-gel SizeSelection system. Before pooling, library quality was assessed on a Bioanalyzer, concentration was determined with Qubit, and library quantification was performed with the Kapa Library Quantification kit. Paired-end 2 x 150 bp sequencing of the libraries was performed on an Illumina HiSeq 2500. To increase sequence diversity, roughly 24-32% phiX was spiked into each library pool. The authors' pipeline ran thus. The quality-filtered reads were processed with the UMI-based MiGEC pipeline, whose error correction step removed more than 85% of the raw TCR sequences. VDJ genes were aligned to IMGT germline references, and each clonotype was defined by a unique CDR3 amino acid sequence together with V-J genes. Clonal expansion, Shannon diversity and CDR3 relatedness were evaluated with VDJtools (CalcPairwiseDistances, ClusterSamples), while phylogenetic trees were built in CLCbio workbench. A clone was classed as expanded if it had 8 or more unique UMIs, a cutoff based on coefficient-of-variation modelling across technical triplicates. The public sequencing data were trimmed at Q25 with fastp and processed into clonotypes with MiXCR by TCRdb, which kept only in-frame beta chains. When rows share a CDR3 protein, they turn into one entry using the most common DNA and genes. The V and J calls come from TCRdb's annotation, not from the publication. The sample table contains 80,000 to 100,000 distinct CDR3 sequences; only one count was recorded for approximately 3.5% of them. 2.5% to 3% of the sample lies in the top ten.

At least ten counts were recorded for this clonotype. Its antigen is currently not known. No base quality values were provided; no much bigger clone lies one nucleotide off. V and J lose 6 bases and 5 bases, and a span of 10 bases separates them. From the cysteine through the phenylalanine, the CDR3 covers 12 amino acids. Only CDR3 DNA remains: 36 bases, in frame from the first base. For the unsorted PBMC libraries, 2 million PBMCs were stored in RNAlater at -80 degrees C until RNA extraction and were used to generate the libraries. Multiple sclerosis patients were enrolled in a US clinical protocol evaluating disease progression by magnetic resonance imaging. Peripheral blood was subjected to Ficoll-Hypaque density gradient centrifugation to isolate PBMCs, which were then cryopreserved in liquid nitrogen.

Sequencing was carried out using PBMCs. The rearranged segments are TRBV12-3 or TRBV12-4 and TRBJ2-5, with the identity of the D gene unclear. The sequence came from a woman between 50 and 59 years old with multiple sclerosis. The CDR3 reads as follows: CASSLGFETQYF. The DNA sequence follows: TGTGCCAGCAGCCTCGGGTTCGAGACCCAGTACTTC.